This T cell receptor beta chain is drawn from a study of cytomegalovirus exposure and HLA in healthy donors. Turning to the study itself: About four fifths of roughly 430 genotyped donors fell in the Caucasian-associated ancestry cluster.

Trimming took 3 bases from V and 4 from J, leaving 15 bases between them. CDR3 length equals 15 residues. The germline V gene encodes CDR1 KGHSH and CDR2 LQKENI. Researchers ran the PCR with 60 Vbeta and 13 Jbeta primers. The data were produced by immunoSEQ multiplex PCR, yet TCRdb's version contains in-frame clones alone and is incomplete. The table shows approximately 160,000 clones, with 70% to 80% occurring only once. The chain joins TRBV18 to TRBJ1-1; a possible D gene is TRBD1 (6 bases). The receptor comes from a man aged 18 to 30 in good health and CMV-seropositive. Sequencing was done on a sample of PBMCs. The CDR3 sequence: CASSPGLLRGTEAFF. Here the CDR3 DNA reads TGTGCCAGCTCACCGGGGTTACTCAGGGGCACTGAAGCTTTCTTT.